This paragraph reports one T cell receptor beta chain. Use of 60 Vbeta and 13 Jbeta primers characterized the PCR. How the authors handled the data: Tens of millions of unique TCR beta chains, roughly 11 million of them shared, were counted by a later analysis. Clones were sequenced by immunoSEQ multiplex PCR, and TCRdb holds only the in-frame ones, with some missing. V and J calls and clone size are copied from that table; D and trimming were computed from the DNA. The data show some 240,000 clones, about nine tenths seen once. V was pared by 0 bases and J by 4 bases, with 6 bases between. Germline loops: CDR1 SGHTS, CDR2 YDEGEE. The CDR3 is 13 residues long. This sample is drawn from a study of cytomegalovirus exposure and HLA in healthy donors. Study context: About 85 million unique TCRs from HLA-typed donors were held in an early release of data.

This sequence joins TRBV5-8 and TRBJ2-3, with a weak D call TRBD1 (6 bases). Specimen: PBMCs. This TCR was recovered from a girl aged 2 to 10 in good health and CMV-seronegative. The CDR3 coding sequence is TGTGCCAGCAGCTTGGCAGGGGCAGATACGCAGTATTTT. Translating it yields CASSLAGADTQYF.